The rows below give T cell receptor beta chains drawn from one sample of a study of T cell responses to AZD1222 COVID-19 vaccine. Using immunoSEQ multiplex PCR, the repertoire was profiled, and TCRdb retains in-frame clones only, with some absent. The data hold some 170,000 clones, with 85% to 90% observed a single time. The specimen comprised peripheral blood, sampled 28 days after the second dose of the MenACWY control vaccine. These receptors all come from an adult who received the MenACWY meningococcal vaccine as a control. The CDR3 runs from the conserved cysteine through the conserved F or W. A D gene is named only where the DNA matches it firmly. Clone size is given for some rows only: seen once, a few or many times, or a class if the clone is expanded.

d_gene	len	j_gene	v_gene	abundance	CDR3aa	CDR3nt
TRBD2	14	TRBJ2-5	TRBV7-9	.	CASELWREGETQYF	TGTGCCAGCGAGCTGTGGCGGGAGGGCGAGACCCAGTACTTC
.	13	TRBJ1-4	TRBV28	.	CASSGAANEKLFF	TGTGCCAGCAGCGGCGCAGCTAATGAAAAACTGTTTTTT
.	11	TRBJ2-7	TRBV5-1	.	CASSLGNEQYF	TGCGCCAGCAGCTTGGGTAACGAGCAGTACTTC
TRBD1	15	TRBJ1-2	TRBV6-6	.	CASRDRTPANYGYTF	TGTGCCAGCCGGGACAGAACCCCAGCTAACTATGGCTACACCTTC
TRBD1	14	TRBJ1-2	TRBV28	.	CASSPPTGRNGYTF	TGTGCCAGCAGCCCACCGACAGGGCGGAATGGCTACACCTTC
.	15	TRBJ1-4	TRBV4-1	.	CASSRDRPTNEKLFF	TGCGCCAGCAGCCGAGACAGACCAACTAATGAAAAACTGTTTTTT
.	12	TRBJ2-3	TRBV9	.	CASSDQTDTQYF	TGTGCCAGCAGCGACCAAACAGATACGCAGTATTTT
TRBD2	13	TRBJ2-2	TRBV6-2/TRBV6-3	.	CASSFGLAAYPFF	TGTGCCAGCAGTTTCGGACTAGCGGCGTATCCCTTTTTT
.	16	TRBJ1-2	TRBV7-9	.	CASSLEAAPLIYGYTF	TGTGCCAGCAGCTTAGAGGCAGCTCCCTTGATATATGGCTACACCTTC
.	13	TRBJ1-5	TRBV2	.	CASRADSNQPQHF	TGTGCCAGCAGGGCAGATAGCAATCAGCCCCAGCATTTT
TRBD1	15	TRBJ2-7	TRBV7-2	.	CASSWRQGSFYEQYF	TGTGCCAGCAGCTGGAGACAGGGTAGCTTCTACGAGCAGTACTTC
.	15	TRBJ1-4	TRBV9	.	CASSVRGGANEKLFF	TGTGCCAGCAGCGTACGCGGCGGAGCTAATGAAAAACTGTTTTTT
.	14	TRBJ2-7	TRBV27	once	CASSPRTAPYEQYF	TGTGCCAGCAGTCCCCGGACAGCTCCCTACGAGCAGTACTTC
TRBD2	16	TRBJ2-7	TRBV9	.	CASSVGTSGTIYEQYF	TGTGCCAGCAGCGTAGGGACTAGCGGGACGATCTACGAGCAGTACTTC
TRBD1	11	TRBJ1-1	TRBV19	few	CASSWTGEAFF	TGTGCCAGTAGCTGGACAGGGGAAGCTTTCTTT
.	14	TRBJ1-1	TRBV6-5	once	CASSSLPAIPDAFF	TGTGCCAGCAGTTCCCTTCCAGCAATCCCAGACGCTTTCTTT
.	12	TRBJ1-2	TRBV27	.	CASSLSDYGYTF	TGTGCCAGCAGTTTATCGGACTATGGCTACACCTTC
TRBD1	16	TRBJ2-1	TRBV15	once	CATSRGFDRVVDEQFF	TGTGCCACCAGCAGAGGCTTTGACAGGGTGGTAGATGAGCAGTTCTTC
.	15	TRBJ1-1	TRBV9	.	CASSPRTVQNTEAFF	TGTGCCAGCAGCCCCCGGACCGTGCAGAACACTGAAGCTTTCTTT
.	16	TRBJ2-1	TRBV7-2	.	CASSLTSPQTGHEQFF	TGTGCCAGCAGCTTAACCTCGCCTCAGACAGGTCATGAGCAGTTCTTC
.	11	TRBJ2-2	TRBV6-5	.	CASSSTGELFF	TGTGCCAGCAGTTCGACCGGGGAGCTGTTTTTT
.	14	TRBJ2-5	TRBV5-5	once	CASSLRGAGETQYF	TGTGCCAGCAGCTTGAGGGGTGCTGGGGAGACCCAGTACTTC
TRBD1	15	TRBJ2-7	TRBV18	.	CASSPGQVYSYEQYF	TGTGCCAGCTCACCCGGACAGGTCTACTCCTACGAGCAGTACTTC
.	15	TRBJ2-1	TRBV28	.	CASSPGRVGHNEQFF	TGTGCCAGCAGTCCGGGACGGGTGGGGCACAATGAGCAGTTCTTC
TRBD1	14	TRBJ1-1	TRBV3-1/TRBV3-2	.	CASSAPGTGFEAFF	TGTGCCAGCAGCGCCCCCGGGACAGGGTTTGAAGCTTTCTTT
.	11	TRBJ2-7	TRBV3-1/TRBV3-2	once	CASSQVYEQYF	TGTGCCAGCAGCCAAGTCTACGAGCAGTACTTC
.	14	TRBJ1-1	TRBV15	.	CATSRVPTSTEAFF	TGTGCCACCAGCAGAGTCCCCACCTCCACTGAAGCTTTCTTT
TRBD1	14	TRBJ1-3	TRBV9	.	CASSRQGPGNTIYF	TGTGCCAGCAGTCGACAGGGCCCTGGAAACACCATATATTTT
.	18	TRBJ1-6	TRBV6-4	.	CASSDSIWATVGDSPLHF	TGTGCCAGCAGTGACTCGATCTGGGCGACCGTCGGGGATTCACCCCTCCACTTT
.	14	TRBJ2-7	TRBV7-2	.	CASSLDLISYEQYF	TGTGCCAGCAGCCTCGATCTCATCTCCTACGAGCAGTACTTC
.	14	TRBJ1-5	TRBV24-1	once	CATSSMAEGQPQHF	TGTGCCACCAGTTCCATGGCAGAGGGCCAGCCCCAGCATTTT
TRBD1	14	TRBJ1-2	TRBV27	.	CASSPRGPSYGYTF	TGTGCCAGCAGTCCTAGGGGGCCGAGCTATGGCTACACCTTC
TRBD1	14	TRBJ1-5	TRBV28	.	CASRQGSFNQPQHF	TGTGCCAGTAGACAGGGCTCGTTTAATCAGCCCCAGCATTTT
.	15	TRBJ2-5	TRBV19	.	CATSRLRSRAETQYF	TGTGCCACCTCCCGGTTAAGATCTCGGGCGGAGACCCAGTACTTC
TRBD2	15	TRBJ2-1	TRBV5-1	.	CASSQTSGSYNEQFF	TGCGCCAGCAGCCAAACTAGCGGGTCCTACAATGAGCAGTTCTTC